This entry describes one T cell receptor beta chain. Antigen specificity is unknown. The data are from a study of cytomegalovirus exposure and HLA in healthy donors. General study points: TCR beta V segments were, for the most part, productive about 87% or about 30% of the time in an earlier analysis. Analysis performed later found under 20,000 TCR beta sequences associated with HLA alleles at 0.05 false discovery rate. A cluster of highly shared sequence variants was likely a sequencing artifact. Rarity characterized most TCR sequences, yet some public TCRs appeared in many donors.

PCR employed 60 Vbeta and 13 Jbeta primers. The assay was immunoSEQ multiplex PCR, and TCRdb's table has in-frame clones only and misses some. There are about 100,000 clones in the sample; roughly 74% occur only once, and approximately 3% lies in the top ten. Trimming cost V 5 bases and J 2 bases; bases outside gene matches: 19. Germline CDR1 SGHVS, CDR2 FNYEAQ. The CDR3 runs to 19 residues. This sequence was found in a female donor in good health and CMV-seropositive. The V call is TRBV7-6, the J call TRBJ2-7, with 9 bases fitting TRBD2. Input material: PBMCs. CDR3 coding DNA: TGTGCCAGCAGCCGAACGCCGGGAAAAAAGCGGGGGGACCCCTACGAGCAGTACTTC. Translation gives CASSRTPGKKRGDPYEQYF.